The source of this T cell receptor (beta chain) is a study of blood T cell repertoires in COVID-19. On the study more broadly: Samples came from the United States, Italy and Spain, spanning acute and convalescent COVID-19. From T cells, B-cell-depleted T cells, or PBMCs came the material, which was cDNA or gDNA.

Only one count was recorded for this clone. CDR3 length: 12 residues. CDR1 and CDR2 from the germline V gene are SEHNR and FQNEAQ (reference sequence). V gave up 5 bases and J gave up 11 bases; unmatched junction bases: 9. Data came from immunoSEQ multiplex PCR; TCRdb stores just in-frame clones and leaves some out. This sample carries about 88,000 clones, 85% to 95% of them seen once, and the ten largest clones take about 1.7%. The sequenced sample consisted of peripheral blood. This receptor was taken from a man aged 55 to 70 with acute or convalescent COVID-19. This sequence joins TRBV7-9 and TRBJ2-7, with 7 nucleotides matching TRBD1. CDR3 bases: TGTGCCAGCAGCACAGGGGACGCGCGGGAGTACTTC. Amino acids: CASSTGDAREYF.